This T cell receptor (beta chain) was recorded in a study of T cell responses to AZD1222 COVID-19 vaccine. Study in general: Pooled samples include second doses given at about 4 or 12 weeks.

The repertoire was sequenced with immunoSEQ multiplex PCR; TCRdb's copy has only in-frame clones and lacks some. The sample lists about 72,000 clones; around 87% were seen once. Only one count was recorded for this clone. This CDR3 region has 14 residues. The germline V gene has CDR1 MNHEY and CDR2 SMNVEV (reference sequence). Trimming cost V 3 bases and J 5 bases, with 11 bases left between them. The chain uses TRBV27 and TRBJ2-1; tentative D call: TRBD2 (5 bases). This TCR was sampled from an adult in good health. The sequenced sample was peripheral blood, obtained on day 0 of AZD1222 vaccination. CDR3 DNA sequence: TGTGCCAGCAGTTTCCGGGGTCCCAACAATGAGCAGTTCTTC. It specifies CASSFRGPNNEQFF.